This T cell receptor (beta chain) stems from a study of T cells after yellow fever vaccination. The CDR3 covers 15 residues. Germline CDR1 is SEHNR and CDR2 is FQNEAQ (reference sequence). After removal of 4 bases from V and 2 bases from J, the junction contained 5 bases not matched to a gene. Concerning this clonotype itself: Antigen unknown.

Findings and limits, study-wide: A weaker secondary response peaked on day 5, the primary on day 15. A minor fraction of clonotypes spanned both CD4 and CD8 compartments. Most primary-vaccination clones recurred post-booster (more than 95% CD4, over 70% CD8).

Template-switching 5'RACE yielded the TCR cDNA; a universal primer site and UMIs were added in the process. MiXCR was run by TCRdb on the 5' RACE reads, yielding one entry per CDR3 protein. The data hold about 300,000 distinct CDR3 sequences, with 6.8% observed a single time. The source is a man aged 18 to 35 who received the YFV17D yellow fever vaccine. The material was PBMCs, obtained about 49 days after the first yellow fever vaccination. The genes are TRBV7-9 and TRBJ2-3; 8 bases match TRBD2. The DNA for the CDR3 is TGTGCCAGCAGCTATCGGGGGGGATACACAGATACGCAGTATTTT. Translation: CASSYRGGYTDTQYF.